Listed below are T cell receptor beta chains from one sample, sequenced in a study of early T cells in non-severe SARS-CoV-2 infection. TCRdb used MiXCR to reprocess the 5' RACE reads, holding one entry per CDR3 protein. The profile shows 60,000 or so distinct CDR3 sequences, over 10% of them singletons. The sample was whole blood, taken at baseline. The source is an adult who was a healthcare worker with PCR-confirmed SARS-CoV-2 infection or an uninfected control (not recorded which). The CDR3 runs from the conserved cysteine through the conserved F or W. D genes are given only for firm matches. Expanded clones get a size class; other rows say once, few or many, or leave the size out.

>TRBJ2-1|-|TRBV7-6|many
TGTGCCAGCAGCTTAGGTTTCCATCAACAAAGCTCCTACAATGAGCAGTTCTTC
CASSLGFHQQSSYNEQFF
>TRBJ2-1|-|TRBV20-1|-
TGCAGTGCTAGTCCGCTTGTTACAGGTTGGGTCAATGAGCAGTTCTTC
CSASPLVTGWVNEQFF
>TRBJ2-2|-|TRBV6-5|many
TGTGCCAGCAGCCGCGATAGGGGGATGCCCGGGGAGCTGTTTTTT
CASSRDRGMPGELFF
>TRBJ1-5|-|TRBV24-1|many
TGTGCCACCAGTGATACGGGAAATCAGCCCCAGCATTTT
CATSDTGNQPQHF
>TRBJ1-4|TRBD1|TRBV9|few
TGTGCCAGCAACTCAGGGGGGGCCGGTGAAAAACTGTTTTTT
CASNSGGAGEKLFF
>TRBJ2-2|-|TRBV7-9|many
TGTGCCAGCAGCTTAGTACCCTCGAACACCGGGGAGCTGTTTTTT
CASSLVPSNTGELFF
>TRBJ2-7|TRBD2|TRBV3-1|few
TGTGCCAGCAGCCGACGGCGGGAGGGCCATTACGAGCAGTACTTC
CASSRRREGHYEQYF
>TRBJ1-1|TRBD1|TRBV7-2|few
TGTGCCAGCAGCTCCCAGACAGGGGGGGGCACTGAAGCTTTCTTT
CASSSQTGGGTEAFF
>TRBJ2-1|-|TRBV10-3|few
TGTGCCATCACCCCGGGACATAAGGGAGGTGAGCAGTTCTTC
CAITPGHKGGEQFF
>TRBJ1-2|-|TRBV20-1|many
TGCAGTGCTAGAACGGGGGTAATAGATGGCTACACCTTC
CSARTGVIDGYTF
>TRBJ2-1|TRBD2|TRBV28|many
TGTGCCAGCAGTTTGGCGGGGGGCAATGAGCAGTTCTTC
CASSLAGGNEQFF
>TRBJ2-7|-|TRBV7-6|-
TGTGCCAGCAGCTTAGCGACAGGTTTTTACGAGCAGTACTTC
CASSLATGFYEQYF
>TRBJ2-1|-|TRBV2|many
TGTGCCAGCAGTCAAAGCGCTCTCGATGAGCAGTTCTTC
CASSQSALDEQFF
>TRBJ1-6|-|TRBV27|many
TGTGCCAGCAGCAATTATGATAGCTATAATTCACCCCTCCACTTT
CASSNYDSYNSPLHF
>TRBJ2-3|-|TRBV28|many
TGTGCCAGCAGTCCAACAACGGGGCCAGATACGCAGTATTTT
CASSPTTGPDTQYF
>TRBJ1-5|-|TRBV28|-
TGTGCCAGCAGTTTAGACCAGCCCCAGCATTTT
CASSLDQPQHF
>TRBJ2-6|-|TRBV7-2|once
TGTGCCAGCAGCCGGTCAGTGTTCTCTGGGGCCAACGTCCTGACTTTC
CASSRSVFSGANVLTF
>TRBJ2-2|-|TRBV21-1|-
TGTGCCAGCAGCAAAAGGATTCGGACAGGGGCTCAGAGGGCCACCGGGGAGCTGTTTTTT
CASSKRIRTGAQRATGELFF
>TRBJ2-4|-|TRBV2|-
TGTGCCACCGGGACTCTCAAAAACATTCAGTACTTC
CATGTLKNIQYF
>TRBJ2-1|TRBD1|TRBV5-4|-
TGTGCCAGCAGCCGTTTTGACACGTACCTTGGGCAGACAGGGCAGGATCAGTTCTTC
CASSRFDTYLGQTGQDQFF
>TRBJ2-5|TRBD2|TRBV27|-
TGTGCCAGCAGTTTAGAATTTCGGACTAGCTGGGAGACCCAGTACTTC
CASSLEFRTSWETQYF
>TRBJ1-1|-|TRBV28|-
TGTGCCAGCAGGCGGACGGGTCCGAACACTGAAGCTTTCTTT
CASRRTGPNTEAFF
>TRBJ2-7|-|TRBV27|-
TGTGCCAGCAGCTTTGGCAGATCCTACGAGCAGTACTTC
CASSFGRSYEQYF
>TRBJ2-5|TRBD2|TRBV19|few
TGTGCCAGTAGGACTACTAGCGGGGCGCAAGAGACCCAGTACTTC
CASRTTSGAQETQYF
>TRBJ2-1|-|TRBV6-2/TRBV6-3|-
TGTGCCAGCAGTTTTGGGCGCCGGGGGTCAGAAGAGCAGTTCTTC
CASSFGRRGSEEQFF
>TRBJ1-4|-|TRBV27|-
TGTGCCAGCAGTCCTAGGACAGTTTTAGGGGAAAAACTGTTTTTT
CASSPRTVLGEKLFF
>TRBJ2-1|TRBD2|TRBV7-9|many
TGTGCCAGCAGCTTAGGGACTAGCGGGGACTACAATGAGCAGTTCTTC
CASSLGTSGDYNEQFF
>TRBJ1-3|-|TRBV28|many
TGTGCCAGCAGTGCCCAAGGAAACACCATATATTTT
CASSAQGNTIYF
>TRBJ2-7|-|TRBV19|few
TGTGCCAGTAGTATAGGGACACTCTACGAGCAGTACTTC
CASSIGTLYEQYF
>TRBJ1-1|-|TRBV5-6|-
TGTGCCAGCAGCCCAGGTGGCGGGGGACGCATGAACACTGAAGCTTTCTTT
CASSPGGGGRMNTEAFF
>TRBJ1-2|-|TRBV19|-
TGTGCCAGTAGTATAGATGATGGCTACACCTTC
CASSIDDGYTF
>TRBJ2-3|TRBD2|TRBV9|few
TGTGCCAGCAGCGTAGCTAGAACTAGCGGGGCCTTCACAGATACGCAGTATTTT
CASSVARTSGAFTDTQYF
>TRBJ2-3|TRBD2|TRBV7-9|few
TGTGCCAGCAGCGCTGAACGGACTAGTCGGACAGATACGCAGTATTTT
CASSAERTSRTDTQYF
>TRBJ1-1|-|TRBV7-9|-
TGTGCCAGCAGCTCGAGTGAGACTGAAGCTTTCTTT
CASSSSETEAFF
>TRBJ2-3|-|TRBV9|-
TGTGCCAGCACCCCGACTAGTTCAGATACGCAGTATTTT
CASTPTSSDTQYF
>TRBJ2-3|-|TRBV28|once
TGTGCCAGCAGTCGTTCAGGGTCCCGGGGAGATACGCAGTATTTT
CASSRSGSRGDTQYF
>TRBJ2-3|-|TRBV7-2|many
TGTGCCAGCAGCTTAGTTGGGGGTACCAGCACAGATACGCAGTATTTT
CASSLVGGTSTDTQYF
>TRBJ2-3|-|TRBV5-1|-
TGCGCCAGCAGCGGAGCCCGGGACGCCCCTTCGGATACGCAGTATTTT
CASSGARDAPSDTQYF
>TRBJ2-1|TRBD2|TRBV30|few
TGTGCCTGGAGTGTACCTAGCGGGGGGGCTAATGAGCAGTTCTTC
CAWSVPSGGANEQFF
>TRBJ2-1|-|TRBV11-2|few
TGTGCCAGCAGCGTTGAATTCGTATCCAATGAGCAGTTCTTC
CASSVEFVSNEQFF
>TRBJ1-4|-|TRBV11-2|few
TGTGCCAGCAGCTCCCTGGGGACCTGGGAAAAACTGTTTTTT
CASSSLGTWEKLFF
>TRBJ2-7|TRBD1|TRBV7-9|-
TGTGCCAGCAGTTGGACCCGGGACAGAGCCTACGAGCAGTACTTC
CASSWTRDRAYEQYF
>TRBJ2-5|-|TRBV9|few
TGTGCCAGCAGCGTAGGGAGGGGCCATCAAGAGACCCAGTACTTC
CASSVGRGHQETQYF
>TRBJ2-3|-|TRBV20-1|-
TGCAGTGCTTTTCGCGGTAGCACAGATACGCAGTATTTT
CSAFRGSTDTQYF
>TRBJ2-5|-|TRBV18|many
TGTGCCAGCTCCCCTCTGTCTACACAAGAGACCCAGTACTTC
CASSPLSTQETQYF
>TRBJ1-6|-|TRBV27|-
TGTGCCAGCAGTTTATCCTGGGCGGGGCCCCTCCACTTT
CASSLSWAGPLHF
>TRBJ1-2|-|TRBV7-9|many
TGTGCCAGCAGCTGGCGGGGGGATTATGGCTACACCTTC
CASSWRGDYGYTF
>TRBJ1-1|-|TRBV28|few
TGTGCCAGCAGTACGGGGGTCTCTTACACTGAAGCTTTCTTT
CASSTGVSYTEAFF
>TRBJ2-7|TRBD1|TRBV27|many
TGTGCCACCAGTAGGTCGGACAGGGGGCGCGTCGAGCAGTACTTC
CATSRSDRGRVEQYF
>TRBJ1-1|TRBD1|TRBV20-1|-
TGCAGTGCTAGAGATCGGACAGGGTGGAGGACTGAAGCTTTCTTT
CSARDRTGWRTEAFF
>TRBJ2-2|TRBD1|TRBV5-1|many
TGCGCCAGCAGCTGGGGGACAGAGAACACCGGGGAGCTGTTTTTT
CASSWGTENTGELFF